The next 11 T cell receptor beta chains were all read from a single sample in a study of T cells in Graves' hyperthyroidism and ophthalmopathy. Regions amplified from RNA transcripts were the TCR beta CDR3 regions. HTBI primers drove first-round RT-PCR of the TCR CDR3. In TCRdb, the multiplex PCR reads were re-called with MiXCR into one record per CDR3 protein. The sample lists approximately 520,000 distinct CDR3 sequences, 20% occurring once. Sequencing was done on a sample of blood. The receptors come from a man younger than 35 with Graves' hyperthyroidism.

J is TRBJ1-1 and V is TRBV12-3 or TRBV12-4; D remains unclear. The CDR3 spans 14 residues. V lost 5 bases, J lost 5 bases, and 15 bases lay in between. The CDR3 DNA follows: TGTGCCAGCAGTCTGGTGAGGGCGGGGACTGAAGCTTTCTTT. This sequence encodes CASSLVRAGTEAFF.

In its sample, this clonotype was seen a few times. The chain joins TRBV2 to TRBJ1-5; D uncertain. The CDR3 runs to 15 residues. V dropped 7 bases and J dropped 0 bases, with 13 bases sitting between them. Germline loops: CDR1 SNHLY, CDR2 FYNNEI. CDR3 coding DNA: TGTGCCAGCACTAACCGGGCGTATAGCAATCAGCCCCAGCATTTT. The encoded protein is CASTNRAYSNQPQHF.

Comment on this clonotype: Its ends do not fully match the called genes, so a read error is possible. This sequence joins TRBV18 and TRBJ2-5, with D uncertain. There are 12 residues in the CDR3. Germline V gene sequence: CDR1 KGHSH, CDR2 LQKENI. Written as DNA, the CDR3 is TGTGCCAGCTCCCCCAACCAAGAGACCCGGTACTTC. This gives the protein CASSPNQETRYF.

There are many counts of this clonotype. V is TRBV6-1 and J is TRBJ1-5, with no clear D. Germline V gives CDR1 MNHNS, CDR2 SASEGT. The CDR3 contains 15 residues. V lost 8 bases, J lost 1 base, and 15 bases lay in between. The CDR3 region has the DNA TGTGCCAGCCTGGAAGGATCTTGGAGCAATCAGCCCCAGCATTTT. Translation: CASLEGSWSNQPQHF.

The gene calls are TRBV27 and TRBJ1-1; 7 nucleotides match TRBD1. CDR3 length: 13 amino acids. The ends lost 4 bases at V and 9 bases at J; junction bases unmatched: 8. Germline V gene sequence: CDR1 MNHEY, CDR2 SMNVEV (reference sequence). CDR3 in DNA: TGTGCCAGCAGTTACGGGACAGCCAGGCAAGCTTTCTTT. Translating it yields CASSYGTARQAFF.

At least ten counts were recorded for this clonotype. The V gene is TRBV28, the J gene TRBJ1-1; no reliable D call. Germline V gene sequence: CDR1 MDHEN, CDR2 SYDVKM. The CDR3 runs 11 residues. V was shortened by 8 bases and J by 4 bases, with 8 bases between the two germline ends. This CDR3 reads CASGFRTEAFF. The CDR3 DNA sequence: TGTGCCAGCGGATTCCGCACTGAAGCTTTCTTT.

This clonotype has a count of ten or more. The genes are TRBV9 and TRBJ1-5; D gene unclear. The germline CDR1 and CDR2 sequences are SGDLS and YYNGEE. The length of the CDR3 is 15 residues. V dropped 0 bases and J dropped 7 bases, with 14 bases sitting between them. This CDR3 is CASSVGPGREQPQHF. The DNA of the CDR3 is TGTGCCAGCAGCGTAGGACCGGGGAGGGAACAGCCCCAGCATTTT.

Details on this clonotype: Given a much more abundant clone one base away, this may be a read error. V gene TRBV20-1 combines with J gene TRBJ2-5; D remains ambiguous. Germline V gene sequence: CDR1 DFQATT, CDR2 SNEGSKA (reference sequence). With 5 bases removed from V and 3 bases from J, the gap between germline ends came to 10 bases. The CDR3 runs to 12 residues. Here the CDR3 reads CSAGFQEETQYF. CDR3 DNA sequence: TGCAGTGCTGGTTTTCAGGAAGAGACCCAGTACTTC.

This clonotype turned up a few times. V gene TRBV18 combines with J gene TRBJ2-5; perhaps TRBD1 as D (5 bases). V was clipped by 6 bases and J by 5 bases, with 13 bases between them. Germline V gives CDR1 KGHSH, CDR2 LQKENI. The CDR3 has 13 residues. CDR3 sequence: CASSPWSGETQYF. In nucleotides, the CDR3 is TGTGCCAGCTCGCCCTGGTCAGGGGAGACCCAGTACTTC.

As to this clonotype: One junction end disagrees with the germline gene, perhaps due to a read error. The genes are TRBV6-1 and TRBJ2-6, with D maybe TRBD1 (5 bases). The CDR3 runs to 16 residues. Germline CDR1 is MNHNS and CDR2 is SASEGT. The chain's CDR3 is CASSLRGASGANVLTF. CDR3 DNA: TGTGCCAGCAGTCTCCGAGGAGCCTCTGGGGCCAACGTCCTGACTTTT.

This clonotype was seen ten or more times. CDR3 loop: CASSYLQGEGNQPQHF. In DNA form, the CDR3 reads TGTGCCAGCAGTTACTTACAGGGGGAAGGCAATCAGCCCCAGCATTTT. The chain couples TRBV28 to TRBJ1-5; 8 bases agree with TRBD1. Trimming removed 4 bases from V and 2 bases from J; junction bases left unmatched: 7. The germline gives CDR1 MDHEN, CDR2 SYDVKM. This CDR3 comprises 16 residues.